Below, 16 T cell receptor beta chains from the same sample are listed, as sequenced in a study of cytomegalovirus exposure and HLA in healthy donors. PCR employed 60 Vbeta and 13 Jbeta primers. Profiling relied on immunoSEQ multiplex PCR, and the TCRdb table lists in-frame clones only, not all of them. The data contain approximately 190,000 clones, 84% of them seen just once; the ten biggest clones take up 0.25% to 0.3%. Sequences were obtained from PBMCs. The origin of the receptors is a boy between 10 and 17 years old in good health and CMV-seronegative.

J is TRBJ1-5 and V is TRBV27; 8 bases are shared with TRBD1. This CDR3 contains 16 residues. In germline, CDR1 is MNHEY, CDR2 SMNVEV (reference sequence). V lost 5 bases to trimming and J lost 0 bases; unmatched junction nucleotides: 6. The CDR3, as DNA: TGTGCCAGCAGTCCAACAGGGGGATATAGCAATCAGCCCCAGCATTTT. Its protein is CASSPTGGYSNQPQHF.

The rearrangement uses TRBV16 and TRBJ1-1, with D perhaps TRBD1 (6 bases). The CDR3 has 17 residues. The germline V and J ends were trimmed by 1 base and 5 bases, with 20 bases remaining between them. The germline gives CDR1 KGHSY, CDR2 FQNENV. The CDR3, as DNA: TGTGCCAGCAGCCAATTACGTCGGGCCAGGGGAAGGACTGAAGCTTTCTTT. Amino acid sequence: CASSQLRRARGRTEAFF.

The CDR3 reads CASSFRQADNQPQHF. The CDR3 DNA follows: TGTGCCAGCAGTTTTCGACAGGCCGATAATCAGCCCCAGCATTTT. The chain has TRBV6-5 and TRBJ1-5, with D perhaps matching TRBD1 (6 bases). CDR3 length: 15 residues. Germline CDR1 MNHEY, CDR2 SVGAGI. The germline V and J ends were trimmed by 4 bases and 4 bases, with 14 bases remaining between them.

The rearrangement uses TRBV5-6 and TRBJ2-7; TRBD2 matches 7 bases. CDR1 and CDR2 from the germline V gene are SGHDT and YYEEEE. J was trimmed by 5 bases and V by 0 bases; bases with no gene match: 14. CDR3 length equals 17 residues. The CDR3 is CASSLVETAGNVDEQYF. The CDR3 DNA follows: TGTGCCAGCAGCTTGGTGGAAACAGCGGGAAATGTGGACGAGCAGTACTTC.

This clone was recorded a few times. The chain uses TRBV2 and TRBJ1-2; D not certain. CDR1 and CDR2 (germline): SNHLY, FYNNEI. Trimming took 0 bases from V and 3 from J, leaving 11 bases between them. This CDR3 is built from 15 residues. The CDR3 DNA reads TGTGCCAGCAGTGAAGCGCTTCTGAGCGACTATGGCTACACCTTC. This translates into CASSEALLSDYGYTF. The whole variable domain, remainder taken from reference TRBV2 and TRBJ1-2, is EPEVTQTPSHQVTQMGQEVILRCVPISNHLYFYWYRQILGQKVEFLVSFYNNEISEKSEIFDDQFSVERPDGSNFTLKIRSTKLEDSAMYFCASSEALLSDYGYTFGSGTRLTVV.

The chain uses TRBV30 and TRBJ1-4; D perhaps matches TRBD1 (5 bases). V shed 1 base and J shed 0 bases, with 9 bases lying between them. Germline V lookup: CDR1 GTSNPN, CDR2 SVGIG (reference sequence). The CDR3 sequence is 15 residues long. DNA of the CDR3: TGTGCCTGGAGTGCAGACAGAACAACTAATGAAAAACTGTTTTTT. Its translation: CAWSADRTTNEKLFF.

This clone was recorded a few times. The chain joins TRBV13 to TRBJ2-7; D might be TRBD1 (6 bases). V dropped 5 bases and J dropped 0 bases, with 14 bases sitting between them. The CDR3 runs to 15 residues. Germline-derived CDR1 and CDR2 are PRHDT and FYEKMQ (reference sequence). The CDR3 bases are TGTGCCAGCAGCACCCGGGACAAGCCCTCCTACGAGCAGTACTTC. This sequence encodes CASSTRDKPSYEQYF.

This rearrangement joins TRBV10-2 to TRBJ2-3, with a weak D call TRBD2 (6 bases). Trimming left V 6 bases short and J 2 bases short, with 15 bases between. Germline V gives CDR1 WSHSY, CDR2 SAAADI. The CDR3 sequence is 15 residues long. The CDR3 region has the DNA TGCGCCAGCAGGGCCGGACTAAGAAACACAGATACGCAGTATTTT. Encoded protein: CASRAGLRNTDTQYF.

The J gene is TRBJ2-7, the V gene TRBV27, with 10 positions matching TRBD1. This CDR3 comprises 15 residues. V lost 4 bases and J lost 2; bases outside the gene matches: 5. Germline V gene data show CDR1 as MNHEY and CDR2 as SMNVEV (reference sequence). The CDR3 DNA reads TGTGCCAGCAGTTATCCGGGACAGGGGACCTACGAGCAGTACTTC. Translated: CASSYPGQGTYEQYF.

The V call is TRBV13, the J call TRBJ2-5; no clear D. The V end lost 5 bases, the J end lost 5 bases, and 15 bases lay between the germline ends. CDR1 and CDR2 (germline): PRHDT, FYEKMQ (reference sequence). This CDR3 is built from 14 residues. The DNA of the CDR3 is TGTGCCAGCAGCGACCGAGAGGTTGCGGAGACCCAGTACTTC. This sequence encodes CASSDREVAETQYF.

The chain has TRBV4-1 and TRBJ1-3; D gene ambiguous. The V and J ends lost 5 bases and 2 bases respectively, with 10 bases between them. The CDR3 spans 14 residues. Germline-derived CDR1 and CDR2 are MGHRA and YSYEKL. The CDR3 is CASSGDRTGNTIYF. The CDR3 DNA follows: TGCGCCAGCAGCGGAGACCGAACTGGAAACACCATATATTTT.

The chain carries TRBV27 and TRBJ1-6; 9 bases are shared with TRBD1. This CDR3 spans 14 amino acids. The V gene end was trimmed by 5 bases and the J gene end by 7 bases; junction bases not matched to a gene: 3. Germline V CDR1 and CDR2: MNHEY, SMNVEV (reference sequence). The CDR3 spells CASSPQGANSPLHF. For the CDR3, the DNA is TGTGCCAGCAGTCCACAGGGGGCCAATTCACCCCTCCACTTT.

The chain is built from TRBV28 and TRBJ2-7; 10 bases are a match to TRBD2. From germline, CDR1 is MDHEN and CDR2 SYDVKM. CDR3 length: 15 residues. The J segment lost 2 bases and the V segment lost 6 bases, leaving 7 bases of the junction unmatched. CDR3 nucleotides: TGTGCCAGCAGAGATAGCGGGAGGCCCGCCTACGAGCAGTACTTC. Translating it yields CASRDSGRPAYEQYF.

This clone was detected only a few times. The chain couples TRBV6-4 to TRBJ2-6, with D uncertain. The V gene lost 0 bases and the J gene lost 0 bases, with 12 bases spanning the gap. CDR1 MRHNA and CDR2 SNTAGT come from the germline V gene. The CDR3 is 18 amino acids. The CDR3 DNA is TGTGCCAGCAGTGACTCGACTGGCGCCCTCTCTGGGGCCAACGTCCTGACTTTC. Its protein product is CASSDSTGALSGANVLTF.

As to this clone: Compared with germline, one end of the junction differs, possibly owing to a read error. The chain links TRBV7-9 to TRBJ2-7, with D unclear. The CDR3 sequence is 12 residues long. Germline-derived CDR1 and CDR2 are SEHNR and FQNEAQ (reference sequence). In DNA, the CDR3 is TGTTCCAGCAGCTTAGTCAGTTACGAGCAGTACTTC. Amino acid sequence: CSSSLVSYEQYF. Full variable domain (rest looked up from reference TRBV7-9 and TRBJ2-7): DTGVSQNPRHKITKRGQNVTFRCDPISEHNRLYWYRQTLGQGPEFLTYFQNEAQLEKSRLLSDRFSAERPKGSFSTLEIQRTEQGDSAMYLCSSSLVSYEQYFGPGTRLTVT.

The chain links TRBV7-2 to TRBJ2-7; the match to TRBD2 covers 13 bases. The CDR3 spans 15 residues. CDR1 and CDR2 (germline): SGHTA, FQGNSA. The V gene end was trimmed by 3 bases and the J gene end by 4 bases; junction bases not matched to a gene: 3. The DNA of the CDR3 is TGTGCCAGCAGCTTTGGGACTAGCGGGATGTACGAGCAGTACTTC. Residues: CASSFGTSGMYEQYF.